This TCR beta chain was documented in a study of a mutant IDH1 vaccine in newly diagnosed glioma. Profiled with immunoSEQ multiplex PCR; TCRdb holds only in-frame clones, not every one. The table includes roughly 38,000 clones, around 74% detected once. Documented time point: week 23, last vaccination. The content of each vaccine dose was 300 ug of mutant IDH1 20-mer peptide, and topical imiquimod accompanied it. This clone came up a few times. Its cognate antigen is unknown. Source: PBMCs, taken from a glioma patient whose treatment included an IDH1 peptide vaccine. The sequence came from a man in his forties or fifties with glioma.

The CDR3 reads CASSQVGLYNEQFF. In nucleotides, the CDR3 is TGCGCCAGCAGCCAAGTCGGGCTGTACAATGAGCAGTTCTTC. The chain employs TRBV4-3 and TRBJ2-1, with unresolved D. V lost 1 base, J lost 4 bases, and 8 bases lay in between. CDR1 and CDR2 from the germline V gene are LGHNA and YSLEER. The CDR3 totals 14 residues.